This is a list of T cell receptor beta chains from one sample in a study of PD-L1 blockade in urothelial cancer. Using immunoSEQ multiplex PCR, the repertoire was profiled, and TCRdb retains in-frame clones only, with some absent. The table has some 120,000 clones, 85% to 90% seen once. The sequenced sample was PBMCs, obtained around atezolizumab (anti-PD-L1) treatment. The receptors originated from a man aged 60 to 69 with urothelial cancer. The CDR3 runs from the conserved cysteine through the conserved F or W. The order of the fields is clone size, D gene, V gene, J gene, CDR3 protein, CDR3 DNA. The D gene is left open where the match is weak. Rows give clone size only sometimes, using once, few, many, or a class for an expanded clone.

>few|NA|TRBV7-2|TRBJ1-5
CASSSQGQPQHF
TGTGCCAGCAGCTCTCAGGGTCAGCCCCAGCATTTT
>NA|NA|TRBV6-7|TRBJ1-1
CASSYSANRQANTEAFF
TGTGCCAGCAGTTACTCGGCTAATAGACAGGCGAACACTGAAGCTTTCTTT
>NA|TRBD2|TRBV9|TRBJ2-2
CASSGRAGAGELFF
TGTGCCAGCAGTGGAAGAGCGGGAGCCGGGGAGCTGTTTTTT
>NA|NA|TRBV28|TRBJ2-7
CASSHQDFEQYF
TGTGCCAGCAGCCACCAGGACTTCGAGCAGTACTTC
>NA|TRBD1|TRBV28|TRBJ1-2
CASKRTGRGGYTF
TGTGCCAGCAAAAGGACAGGGAGGGGTGGCTACACCTTC
>NA|TRBD2|TRBV5-4|TRBJ2-3
CASSWGRVVDTQYF
TGTGCCAGCAGCTGGGGGAGGGTCGTAGATACGCAGTATTTT
>NA|TRBD1|TRBV27|TRBJ2-5
CASSLGRTGAVETQYF
TGTGCCAGCAGTTTAGGCCGGACAGGGGCTGTCGAGACCCAGTACTTC
>NA|TRBD1|TRBV28|TRBJ1-5
CASSEGTGHQQPQHF
TGTGCCAGCAGTGAGGGGACAGGCCATCAACAGCCCCAGCATTTT
>few|TRBD1|TRBV9|TRBJ2-4
CASSVETGENIQYF
TGTGCCAGCAGCGTAGAGACAGGGGAAAACATTCAGTACTTC
>NA|NA|TRBV6-5|TRBJ2-5
CASRGDTSRETQYF
TGTGCCAGCAGAGGGGACACCTCTCGGGAGACCCAGTACTTC
>NA|TRBD1|TRBV5-6|TRBJ1-3
CASRTGTGGNTIYF
TGTGCCAGCAGGACCGGGACAGGGGGAAACACCATATATTTT
>NA|NA|TRBV10-2|TRBJ1-4
CASSRWQPTNEKLFF
TGCGCCAGCAGTCGCTGGCAACCAACTAATGAAAAACTGTTTTTT
>NA|NA|TRBV4-3|TRBJ2-7
CASSQEGGIPAGYEQYF
TGCGCCAGCAGCCAAGAAGGCGGTATACCTGCGGGCTACGAGCAGTACTTC
>NA|TRBD2|TRBV7-2|TRBJ2-5
CASSVSGPQETQYF
TGTGCCAGCAGCGTTAGCGGGCCTCAAGAGACCCAGTACTTC
>NA|TRBD1|TRBV4-2|TRBJ1-3
CASSPTGARNTIYF
TGTGCCAGCAGCCCGACAGGGGCGCGAAACACCATATATTTT
>once|NA|TRBV19|TRBJ1-2
CASSIDMWAPGGYTF
TGTGCCAGTAGTATAGATATGTGGGCACCCGGTGGCTACACCTTC
>NA|TRBD2|TRBV9|TRBJ2-3
CASSVPLAGSDTQYF
TGTGCCAGCAGCGTACCCTTAGCGGGTTCAGATACGCAGTATTTT
>NA|TRBD1|TRBV28|TRBJ1-2
CASSSDRARGYTF
TGTGCCAGCAGCTCGGACAGGGCGAGGGGCTACACCTTC
>NA|TRBD2|TRBV7-2|TRBJ2-2
CASRVAGGAGTGELFF
TGTGCCAGCAGGGTAGCGGGGGGGGCCGGCACCGGGGAGCTGTTTTTT
>NA|NA|TRBV6-5|TRBJ2-6
CASWESGANVLTF
TGTGCCAGCTGGGAGTCTGGGGCCAACGTCCTGACTTTC
>NA|TRBD2|TRBV11-3|TRBJ2-3
CASSAVAGVGTDTQYF
TGTGCCAGCAGTGCGGTAGCGGGAGTCGGCACAGATACGCAGTATTTT
>NA|NA|TRBV15|TRBJ1-5
CATSERAGNQPQHF
TGTGCCACCAGCGAGAGGGCCGGCAATCAGCCCCAGCATTTT
>NA|NA|TRBV5-1|TRBJ2-3
CASSLAAGDTDTQYF
TGCGCCAGCAGCTTGGCGGCAGGGGATACAGATACGCAGTATTTT
>NA|NA|TRBV11-3|TRBJ1-2
CASSRPGGKTNGYTF
TGTGCCAGCAGCCGCCCAGGAGGAAAAACAAATGGCTACACCTTC
>once|NA|TRBV6-1|TRBJ2-1
CASKHLDNEQFF
TGTGCCAGCAAGCACCTCGACAATGAGCAGTTCTTC
>once|TRBD1|TRBV28|TRBJ2-1
CASNTRGRWNEQFF
TGTGCCAGCAATACCAGGGGGCGATGGAATGAGCAGTTCTTC
>NA|TRBD2|TRBV5-4|TRBJ2-1
CASKSGGENNEQFF
TGTGCCAGCAAAAGCGGGGGGGAAAACAATGAGCAGTTCTTC
>NA|NA|TRBV7-7|TRBJ2-1
CASSLAQYNEQFF
TGTGCCAGCAGCTTAGCCCAGTACAATGAGCAGTTCTTC
>NA|NA|TRBV2|TRBJ1-3
CASSGGNTIYF
TGTGCCAGCAGCGGTGGAAACACCATATATTTT
>few|TRBD1|TRBV4-1|TRBJ1-2
CASSQETGDYGYTF
TGCGCCAGCAGCCAGGAGACAGGGGACTATGGCTACACCTTC
>NA|NA|TRBV29-1|TRBJ2-7
CSVDGTGRGGEQYF
TGCAGCGTTGATGGTACCGGGCGGGGTGGCGAGCAGTACTTC
>NA|TRBD1|TRBV28|TRBJ2-7
CASSSFGQVSNEQYF
TGTGCCAGCAGTTCATTTGGACAGGTGTCCAACGAGCAGTACTTC
>once|TRBD1|TRBV9|TRBJ2-2
CASSAQGDTGELFF
TGTGCCAGCAGCGCCCAGGGGGACACCGGGGAGCTGTTTTTT
>NA|NA|TRBV5-5|TRBJ1-1
CASSLGRNTEAFF
TGTGCCAGCAGCTTGGGGAGAAACACTGAAGCTTTCTTT
>NA|NA|TRBV12-5|TRBJ2-7
CASGPSTWAQYF
TGTGCTAGTGGTCCCTCTACTTGGGCGCAGTACTTC
>NA|TRBD1|TRBV6-6|TRBJ1-5
CASSYGGTGSNQPQHF
TGTGCCAGCAGTTACGGAGGGACAGGTTCAAATCAGCCCCAGCATTTT
>NA|TRBD2|TRBV28|TRBJ2-5
CASSFRGGERETQYF
TGTGCCAGCAGTTTTCGCGGGGGGGAAAGAGAGACCCAGTACTTC
>NA|NA|TRBV9|TRBJ1-2
CASSVASRGAGVSGYTF
TGTGCCAGCAGCGTAGCTTCTCGGGGGGCTGGCGTGTCTGGCTACACCTTC
>NA|TRBD1|TRBV18|TRBJ2-7
CASSLGQGYEQYF
TGTGCCAGCTCACTTGGACAGGGCTACGAGCAGTACTTC
>NA|TRBD2|TRBV30|TRBJ2-1
CAWTISGTRMPHEQFF
TGTGCCTGGACTATATCCGGGACTAGGATGCCCCATGAGCAGTTCTTC
>NA|NA|TRBV15|TRBJ2-2
CATSRGGQNTGELFF
TGTGCCACCAGCAGAGGGGGACAGAACACCGGGGAGCTGTTTTTT
>NA|NA|TRBV7-9|TRBJ1-3
CASILAGVGNTIYF
TGTGCCAGCATTCTAGCAGGGGTCGGAAACACCATATATTTT
>NA|TRBD1|TRBV6-1|TRBJ1-4
CASSPTGQRDEKLFF
TGTGCCAGCAGTCCAACGGGACAGCGGGATGAAAAACTGTTTTTT
>once|NA|TRBV7-2|TRBJ1-5
CASSSQGRQPQHF
TGTGCCAGCAGCTCGCAGGGGAGACAGCCCCAGCATTTT
>NA|TRBD2|TRBV7-2|TRBJ2-3
CASSLVRGGITDTQYF
TGTGCCAGCAGCTTAGTTCGGGGGGGGATCACAGATACGCAGTATTTT
>NA|NA|TRBV30|TRBJ1-1
CAWMGGVEAFF
TGTGCCTGGATGGGGGGGGTTGAAGCTTTCTTT
>NA|TRBD2|TRBV5-5|TRBJ2-1
CASSGLAGAGGNEQFF
TGTGCCAGCAGCGGACTAGCGGGGGCCGGGGGGAATGAGCAGTTCTTC
>NA|NA|TRBV5-4|TRBJ1-1
CASSSGMNTEAFF
TGTGCCAGCAGCTCCGGGATGAACACTGAAGCTTTCTTT
>NA|NA|TRBV6-6|TRBJ1-1
CASISAAGNTEAFF
TGTGCCAGCATCTCCGCGGCGGGGAACACTGAAGCTTTCTTT
>NA|NA|TRBV11-1|TRBJ2-1
CASSPSPLGVFF
TGTGCCAGCAGCCCCTCCCCGCTAGGGGTGTTCTTC
>NA|TRBD1|TRBV9|TRBJ2-7
CASSPTTGTGLTFYEQYF
TGTGCCAGCAGCCCCACGACGGGGACAGGGCTAACCTTCTACGAGCAGTACTTC
>NA|TRBD1|TRBV6-5|TRBJ1-2
CGAGQGTNYGYTF
TGTGGCGCGGGACAGGGGACTAACTATGGCTACACCTTC